The 21 T cell receptor beta chains reported below all come from one sample, sequenced in a study of blood T cell repertoires in COVID-19. Using immunoSEQ multiplex PCR, the repertoire was profiled, and TCRdb retains in-frame clones only, with some absent. The data contain more than 150,000 clones, about 88% of them singletons. What was sequenced was peripheral blood. The origin of the receptors is a man in his late teens or twenties with acute or convalescent COVID-19.

The CDR3 protein is CASSLGTSGGEETQYF. The CDR3 bases are TGTGCCAGCAGCCTGGGGACTAGCGGGGGGGAAGAGACCCAGTACTTC. This sequence joins TRBV11-2 and TRBJ2-5; 16 bases agree with TRBD2. The CDR3 covers 16 residues. The ends lost 5 bases at V and 3 bases at J; junction bases unmatched: 3. The germline V gene encodes CDR1 SGHAT and CDR2 FQNNGV.

J is TRBJ2-5 and V is TRBV7-8; the match to TRBD2 covers 13 bases. V trimming: 4 bases; J trimming: 5 bases; junction bases outside the gene matches: 7. The CDR3 contains 16 residues. Germline values: CDR1 SGHVS, CDR2 FQNEAQ. The CDR3 loop is CASSYQLAGGLETQYF. In DNA, the CDR3 is TGTGCCAGCAGCTATCAACTAGCGGGGGGGTTGGAGACCCAGTACTTC.

This chain connects TRBV2 to TRBJ2-1; 8 bases map to TRBD2. There are 15 residues in the CDR3. Germline CDR1 and CDR2: SNHLY and FYNNEI. The J segment lost 4 bases and the V segment lost 5 bases, leaving 7 bases of the junction unmatched. Here the CDR3 DNA reads TGTGCCAGCAGTAGAGAGCGGGGGATATACAATGAGCAGTTCTTC. This codes for CASSRERGIYNEQFF.

J is TRBJ2-5 and V is TRBV24-1; 9 bases are shared with TRBD2. From germline, CDR1 is KGHDR and CDR2 SFDVKD. The CDR3 loop spans 15 amino acids. Unmatched junction bases numbered 12, after V lost 9 bases and J lost 5 bases. CDR3 loop: CATAASRGGHETQYF. For the CDR3, the DNA is TGTGCCACCGCCGCCTCGCGGGGGGGCCACGAGACCCAGTACTTC.

In its sample, this clone was seen once. The V gene is TRBV28, the J gene TRBJ2-7; TRBD1 agrees at 9 bases. Germline V gene data show CDR1 as MDHEN and CDR2 as SYDVKM. With V trimmed by 3 bases and J by 5 bases, 5 bases remained unmatched. The CDR3 runs 14 residues. The CDR3 sequence: CASSLQGTGHEQYV. DNA for the CDR3: TGTGCCAGCAGTTTGCAGGGGACAGGGCACGAGCAGTACGTC.

The chain has TRBV9 and TRBJ1-1; maybe TRBD1 (5 bases). V was pared by 3 bases and J by 4 bases, with 13 bases between. The CDR3 is 14 amino acids. Germline V gene sequence: CDR1 SGDLS, CDR2 YYNGEE. CDR3 sequence reads: CASSAKGKGTEAFF. DNA for the CDR3: TGTGCCAGCAGCGCCAAGGGGAAGGGCACTGAAGCTTTCTTT.

This clone showed up just a few times. V and J are TRBV18 and TRBJ1-3, with 8 bases identical to TRBD1. The junction had 3 bases not matched to a gene; V was cut back by 0 bases and J by 2 bases. This CDR3 has 16 amino acids. Germline assignment: CDR1 KGHSH and CDR2 LQKENI. The CDR3 nucleotides are TGTGCCAGCTCACCACCCAGGGGGCTTACTGGAAACACCATATATTTT. Protein sequence: CASSPPRGLTGNTIYF.

V gene TRBV3-1 (or the pseudogene TRBV3-2) combines with J gene TRBJ1-5; tentatively, D is TRBD1 (6 bases). The V gene lost 0 bases and the J gene lost 2 bases, with 14 bases spanning the gap. Germline assignment: CDR1 LGHDT and CDR2 YNNKEL (reference sequence). CDR3 length equals 17 residues. CDR3 DNA sequence: TGTGCCAGCAGCCAAGACGGGGGGCGGTTAGGCAATCAGCCCCAGCATTTT. Its translation: CASSQDGGRLGNQPQHF.

The chain links TRBV6-5 to TRBJ1-2, with TRBD1 identical over 8 bases. CDR3 size: 15 residues. Germline loops: CDR1 MNHEY, CDR2 SVGAGI. Trimming removed 4 bases from V and 4 bases from J; junction bases left unmatched: 8. CDR3 DNA sequence: TGTGCCAGCAGTTCCCTGAGGACAGGGCCCTATGGCTACACCTTC. Its translation: CASSSLRTGPYGYTF.

The gene calls are TRBV24-1 and TRBJ2-1, with TRBD2 as a possible D gene (6 bases). The ends were cut back, 1 base at V and 6 bases at J, with 12 bases in the middle. Germline CDR1 and CDR2: KGHDR and SFDVKD. The CDR3 is made up of 15 amino acids. The CDR3 DNA sequence: TGTGCCACCAGTGATTTAGGAGGGAAAGGCAATGAGCAGTTCTTC. Its protein is CATSDLGGKGNEQFF.

In the case of this clone: Other DNA sequences in this specimen translate into the identical CDR3. The genes are TRBV20-1 and TRBJ2-7; D is unresolved. The germline V and J ends were trimmed by 6 bases and 1 base, with 7 bases remaining between them. This CDR3 spans 11 amino acids. The germline V gene has CDR1 DFQATT and CDR2 SNEGSKA (reference sequence). CDR3 in amino acids: CSASLSYEQYF. In nucleotides, the CDR3 is TGCAGTGCCTCACTATCCTACGAGCAGTACTTC.

The gene calls are TRBV7-9 and TRBJ2-7; 7 bases are a match to TRBD1. From germline, CDR1 is SEHNR and CDR2 FQNEAQ (reference sequence). V lost 5 bases to trimming and J lost 6 bases; unmatched junction nucleotides: 7. The CDR3 covers 13 residues. The CDR3 DNA is TGTGCCAGCAGCAATACAGGGGTTAGCGAGCAGTACGTC. This gives the protein CASSNTGVSEQYV.

This sequence joins TRBV30 and TRBJ1-1, with 8 bases fitting TRBD1. There are 14 residues in the CDR3. With 1 base clipped from V and 1 base from J, the junction kept 2 bases outside the gene matches. Germline V gene sequence: CDR1 GTSNPN, CDR2 SVGIG (reference sequence). The CDR3 protein is CAWSAGGANTEAFF. Written as DNA, the CDR3 is TGTGCCTGGAGTGCAGGGGGCGCGAACACTGAAGCTTTCTTT.

The genes are TRBV7-2 and TRBJ1-4; TRBD1 might be the D (6 bases). This CDR3 is 15 amino acids long. V lost 5 bases and J lost 1, with 11 bases in between. Germline CDR1 and CDR2: SGHTA and FQGNSA. The CDR3 DNA follows: TGTGCCAGCAGCCCCGACAGGAAAACTAATGAAAAACTGTTTTTT. It specifies CASSPDRKTNEKLFF. Full variable domain (outside the CDR3, taken from reference TRBV7-2 and TRBJ1-4): GAGVSQSPSNKVTEKGKDVELRCDPISGHTALYWYRQSLGQGLEFLIYFQGNSAPDKSGLPSDRFSAERTGGSVSTLTIQRTQQEDSAVYLCASSPDRKTNEKLFFGSGTQLSVL.

This chain connects TRBV28 to TRBJ1-2, with D perhaps matching TRBD1 (6 bases). The CDR3 consists of 15 residues. Trimming took off 2 bases at V and 0 bases at J, with 10 bases between the two ends. Germline V gene sequence: CDR1 MDHEN, CDR2 SYDVKM. The CDR3 region has the DNA TGTGCCAGCAGTTTACAGGGGACCCCTAACTATGGCTACACCTTC. Its protein product is CASSLQGTPNYGYTF.

The rearrangement uses TRBV5-4 and TRBJ1-6; a weak D match, TRBD1 (6 bases). The CDR3 is made up of 17 amino acids. CDR1 and CDR2 from the germline V gene are SGHNT and YYREEE (reference sequence). The ends were cut back, 7 bases at V and 2 bases at J, with 19 bases in the middle. This chain's CDR3 is CASGSPGESAYNSPLHF. The CDR3 bases are TGTGCCAGCGGTTCTCCAGGGGAGAGCGCCTATAATTCACCCCTCCACTTT.

This chain uses TRBV9 with TRBJ2-2, with D perhaps TRBD2 (5 bases). The CDR3 has 14 residues. Trimming removed 0 bases from V and 7 bases from J, with 10 bases in between. In germline, CDR1 is SGDLS, CDR2 YYNGEE. Here the CDR3 reads CASSVAPGDGELFF. DNA for the CDR3: TGTGCCAGCAGCGTAGCTCCCGGGGACGGGGAGCTGTTTTTT.

This chain links TRBV6-1 with TRBJ2-3; D gene unclear. The germline gives CDR1 MNHNS, CDR2 SASEGT. The ends were cut back, 2 bases at V and 3 bases at J, with 6 bases in the middle. The CDR3 consists of 13 residues. The CDR3 DNA follows: TGTGCCAGCAGTGAACTCTATACAGATACGCAGTATTTT. Translated, it gives CASSELYTDTQYF.

This clone was counted only a few times. J is TRBJ1-2 and V is TRBV21-1; the table names TRBD1, a call not compared with the DNA. TRBV21-1 is a pseudogene. The CDR3 covers 15 residues. The CDR3 coding sequence is TGTGCCAGCAGCCCCGGGGACAGGGCGAACTATGGCTACACCTTC. Its protein is CASSPGDRANYGYTF.

The chain uses TRBV5-4 and TRBJ1-1; 7 bases are shared with TRBD1. V lost 5 bases to trimming and J lost 3 bases; unmatched junction nucleotides: 4. The CDR3 totals 13 residues. CDR1 is SGHNT, CDR2 YYREEE, per germline (reference sequence). The CDR3, as DNA: TGTGCCAGCAGATCGGGACAGTACACTGAAGCTTTCTTT. Residues: CASRSGQYTEAFF.

The rearrangement uses TRBV30 and TRBJ1-5; TRBD1 matches 8 bases. The length of the CDR3 is 17 residues. V lost 0 bases to trimming and J lost 1 base; unmatched junction nucleotides: 8. The germline V gene encodes CDR1 GTSNPN and CDR2 SVGIG (reference sequence). DNA of the CDR3: TGTGCCTGGAGTGTGAGGAGGACAGGGACAAGCAATCAGCCCCAGCATTTT. It specifies CAWSVRRTGTSNQPQHF.